The sequence of this T cell receptor (beta chain) was determined in a study of identical twins. This clonotype turned up a few times. Its antigen is unidentified. Study-wide results and caveats: Cord blood beta clonotypes present at high abundance carried fewer insertions; no such pattern appeared in memory repertoires. Out-of-frame alpha sequences common to twins were enriched for low generation probability.

The V gene's germline CDR1 is SGHRS and CDR2 YFSETQ. Trimming cost V 4 bases and J 4 bases; bases outside gene matches: 6. The CDR3 extends over 15 amino acids. Template switching introduced a universal primer site, and the cDNA bore unique molecular identifiers. A single record per CDR3 protein comes from TCRdb applying MiXCR to the 5' RACE reads. In the table there are 750,000 to 950,000 distinct CDR3 sequences, roughly 12% of which are singletons. These data were also filed under a second study, of yellow fever vaccine responses in identical twins.

Sequenced input: PBMCs. The sequence was collected from a woman aged 18 to 35 in good health. The chain recombines TRBV5-1 with TRBJ2-2, with TRBD2 matching over 8 bases. The CDR3 sequence is CASSQTSGGTGELFF. The CDR3 DNA follows: TGCGCCAGCAGCCAAACTAGCGGAGGCACCGGGGAGCTGTTTTTT.